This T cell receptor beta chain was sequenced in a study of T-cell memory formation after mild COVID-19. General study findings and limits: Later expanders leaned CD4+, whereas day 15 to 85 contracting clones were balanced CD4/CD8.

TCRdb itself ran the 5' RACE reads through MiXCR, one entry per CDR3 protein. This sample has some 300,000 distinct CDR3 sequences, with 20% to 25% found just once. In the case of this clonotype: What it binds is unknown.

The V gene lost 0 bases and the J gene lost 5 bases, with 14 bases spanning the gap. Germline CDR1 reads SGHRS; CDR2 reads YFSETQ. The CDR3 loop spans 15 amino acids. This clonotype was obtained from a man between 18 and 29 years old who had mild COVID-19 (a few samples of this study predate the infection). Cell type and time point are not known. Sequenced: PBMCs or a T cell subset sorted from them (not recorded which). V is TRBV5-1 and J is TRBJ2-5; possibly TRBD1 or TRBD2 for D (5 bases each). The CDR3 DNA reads TGCGCCAGCAGCTTGGTGCGTCGTGGGGGTGAGACCCAGTACTTC. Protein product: CASSLVRRGGETQYF.